The sample holds one count of the clone carrying this TCR beta chain. TCRdb's table, derived via immunoSEQ multiplex PCR, lists solely in-frame clones and lacks some. This table has about 140,000 clones, around 80% appearing once. During the 2 weeks before they entered the study, exposed participants had met someone with a PCR-confirmed or clinician-diagnosed COVID-19 case. The CDR3 sequence is 14 residues long. The ends were cut back, 6 bases at V and 1 base at J, with 12 bases in the middle. Germline values: CDR1 MNHEY, CDR2 SMNVEV (reference sequence). This entry comes from a study of blood T cell repertoires in COVID-19. Study as a whole: Sources were T cells, B-cell-depleted T cells, or PBMCs; the material itself was cDNA or gDNA.

The specimen sequenced was PBMCs or T cells enriched from blood (not recorded which). The chain employs TRBV27 and TRBJ1-1; D gene unclear. This TCR was sampled from a woman aged 18-29 years who had been exposed to COVID-19. CDR3 nucleotides: TGTGCCAGCAGCCTGACTAGTGGGAACACTGAAGCTTTCTTT. This gives the protein CASSLTSGNTEAFF.